Sequencing of this T cell receptor (beta chain) was carried out in a study of Ad26.COV2.S vaccination and SARS-CoV-2 variants. Findings and limits, study-wide: Possibly, TCR breadth and depth analyses underestimated total T cell responses. The breadth of spike-specific CD8+ and CD4+ T cell responses after vaccination was reportedly substantial.

In regard to this clone: The target antigen is unknown.

The CDR3 has 13 amino acids. The V gene lost 6 bases and the J gene lost 0 bases, with 3 bases spanning the gap. Clones were read by immunoSEQ multiplex PCR, and TCRdb kept only the in-frame ones, dropping some. Of just over 350,000 clones listed, about 92% are singletons. This sequence was found in a human donor who had recovered from COVID-19. The gene calls are TRBV12-3 or TRBV12-4 and TRBJ2-6, with unresolved D. The specimen was peripheral blood, collected after recovery from COVID-19. The DNA for the CDR3 is TGTGCCAGCAGAGACTCTGGGGCCAACGTCCTGACTTTC. It specifies CASRDSGANVLTF.